A single sample is the source of the 21 T cell receptor beta chains below, sequenced in a study of shared clonotypes between healthy human individuals. Some clones are missing from TCRdb's copy, which holds only in-frame ones; the method was immunoSEQ multiplex PCR. The table records over 300,000 clones, around 90% of them present only once. The sample consisted of memory CD8+ T cells sorted from blood. Subset: CD45RO+ cells pooled with CCR7-negative TemRA cells. The receptors come from a man younger than 35 in good health.

The J gene is TRBJ2-7, the V gene TRBV18; the D gene is possibly TRBD1 (5 bases). The CDR3 runs to 14 residues. CDR1 and CDR2 from the germline V gene are KGHSH and LQKENI. V lost 3 bases and J 5 bases, leaving 14 bases between the germline ends. Here the CDR3 reads CASSPGPGLHEQYF. The CDR3 nucleotides are TGTGCCAGCTCACCTGGACCAGGGCTCCACGAGCAGTACTTC.

V gene TRBV5-6 combines with J gene TRBJ2-3; D may be TRBD2 (6 bases). CDR1 and CDR2 from the germline V gene are SGHDT and YYEEEE. CDR3 length: 13 amino acids. The ends were cut back, 3 bases at V and 4 bases at J, with 9 bases in the middle. The DNA of the CDR3 is TGTGCCAGCAGCTCCGGGGGAGCAGATACGCAGTATTTT. Translation gives CASSSGGADTQYF.

This chain uses TRBV27 with TRBJ1-2; no reliable D call. Germline V gives CDR1 MNHEY, CDR2 SMNVEV (reference sequence). This CDR3 has 14 residues. V dropped 11 bases and J dropped 3 bases, with 19 bases sitting between them. This chain's CDR3 is CARVEETEDYGYTF. The DNA of the CDR3 is TGTGCCCGGGTGGAGGAGACTGAGGACTATGGCTACACCTTC.

This clone was seen a single time. V usage is TRBV4-1 and J usage is TRBJ2-1, with TRBD2 matching 7 bases. Germline V gene lookup returns CDR1 MGHRA and CDR2 YSYEKL. With 4 bases clipped from V and 3 bases from J, the junction kept 6 bases outside the gene matches. The CDR3 is 15 amino acids. The DNA for the CDR3 is TGCGCCAGCAGCCCCAGAAGCGGGGACTACAATGAGCAGTTCTTC. Translated, it gives CASSPRSGDYNEQFF.

In nucleotides, the CDR3 is TGTGCCAGCAGTTTAGTCGGGACAGGGAGGAACGAGCAGTACTTC. Translated, it gives CASSLVGTGRNEQYF. The chain links TRBV28 to TRBJ2-7, with 9 bases lining up with TRBD1. The CDR3 is 15 amino acids. Trimming took 2 bases from V and 5 from J; bases not matched to a gene: 7. The germline V gene encodes CDR1 MDHEN and CDR2 SYDVKM. The whole variable domain, filled in from reference TRBV28 and TRBJ2-7, reads DVKVTQSSRYLVKRTGEKVFLECVQDMDHENMFWYRQDPGLGLRLIYFSYDVKMKEKGDIPEGYSVSREKKERFSLILESASTNQTSMYLCASSLVGTGRNEQYFGPGTRLTVT.

The V call is TRBV21-1, the J call TRBJ1-5. TRBV21-1 represents a pseudogene. The CDR3 extends over 18 amino acids. The CDR3 DNA reads TGTGCCAGCAGCAAAGTGGGCCGACTCGGGTATAGCAATCAGCCCCAGCATTTT. Protein product: CASSKVGRLGYSNQPQHF.

CDR3 protein: CASGLLDSVYGYTF. The CDR3 DNA follows: TGTGCTAGTGGTTTGCTCGACAGTGTTTATGGCTACACCTTC. J is TRBJ1-2 and V is TRBV12-5; TRBD1 might be the D (5 bases). The CDR3 has 14 residues. The germline V and J ends were trimmed by 2 bases and 5 bases, with 12 bases remaining between them. Germline V lookup: CDR1 LGHNT, CDR2 FRNRAP.

The J gene is TRBJ2-7, the V gene TRBV28, with D perhaps given as TRBD1 or TRBD2 (6 bases each). From germline, CDR1 is MDHEN and CDR2 SYDVKM. The CDR3 runs 16 residues. The V gene lost 2 bases and the J gene lost 7 bases, with 21 bases spanning the gap. This CDR3 is CASSLRGWGGPLEQYF. The CDR3 DNA is TGTGCCAGCAGTTTAAGGGGGTGGGGAGGTCCCCTGGAGCAGTACTTC.

This chain links TRBV5-4 with TRBJ1-2; the D is unclear. Germline V lookup: CDR1 SGHNT, CDR2 YYREEE (reference sequence). Trimming removed 2 bases at V and 6 bases at J, with 8 bases between. CDR3 length: 12 amino acids. The CDR3 reads CASSFSRNGYTF. The CDR3 region has the DNA TGTGCCAGCAGCTTCTCAAGAAATGGCTACACCTTC.

The DNA of the CDR3 is TGTGCCAGCAGCCCCGGCCGGGACCTAGGATTTATCGAGCAGTACTTC. Translating it yields CASSPGRDLGFIEQYF. The chain combines TRBV5-4 with TRBJ2-7; D possibly matches TRBD1 or TRBD2 (5 bases each). Trimming stripped 4 bases from V and 6 bases from J, with 23 bases between. The CDR3 consists of 16 residues. Germline CDR1 and CDR2: SGHNT and YYREEE (reference sequence).

V and J are TRBV27 and TRBJ2-7; 7 bases fit TRBD1. The CDR3 is 16 amino acids. V was clipped by 5 bases and J by 2 bases; unmatched bases: 12. Germline lookup yields CDR1 MNHEY and CDR2 SMNVEV (reference sequence). The CDR3 reads CASSLGTVMAAYEQYF. CDR3 DNA: TGTGCCAGCAGTCTAGGGACAGTTATGGCCGCCTACGAGCAGTACTTC.

The chain employs TRBV28 and TRBJ1-1; possible D gene TRBD1, 5 bases. V was shortened by 6 bases and J by 0 bases, with 14 bases between the two germline ends. Germline CDR1 is MDHEN and CDR2 is SYDVKM. The CDR3 length is 15 residues. This CDR3 is CASRGATEMNTEAFF. The CDR3 DNA reads TGTGCCAGCAGGGGTGCGACAGAGATGAACACTGAAGCTTTCTTT.

V gene TRBV11-3 combines with J gene TRBJ2-6; unclear D gene. Between the trimmed V and J ends, which lost 5 bases and 0 bases, there was a span of 8 bases. The CDR3 consists of 15 residues. Germline-derived CDR1 and CDR2 are SGHNT and YENEEA. The CDR3 DNA reads TGTGCCAGCAGCAAGGCCTCCTCTGGGGCCAACGTCCTGACTTTC. It yields the protein CASSKASSGANVLTF. The full variable domain, rest sourced from reference TRBV11-3 and TRBJ2-6, is EAGVVQSPRYKIIEKKQPVAFWCNPISGHNTLYWYLQNLGQGPELLIRYENEEAVDDSQLPKDRFSAERLKGVDSTLKIQPAELGDSAVYLCASSKASSGANVLTFGAGSRLTVL.

The chain is built from TRBV7-9 and TRBJ1-3; a possible D gene is TRBD1 (5 bases). Germline V lookup: CDR1 SEHNR, CDR2 FQNEAQ (reference sequence). Trimming stripped 5 bases from V and 4 bases from J, with 15 bases between. The CDR3 spans 15 residues. The CDR3 DNA reads as TGTGCCAGCAGCAAAAACGCTGGGGGAGGAAACACCATATATTTT. Translated, it gives CASSKNAGGGNTIYF.

The chain has TRBV9 and TRBJ1-4, with unresolved D. The CDR3 runs to 15 residues. V shed 4 bases and J shed 0 bases, with 10 bases lying between them. CDR1 is SGDLS, CDR2 YYNGEE, per germline. CDR3 nucleotides: TGTGCCAGCAGCCCCGGCCAAGCAACTAATGAAAAACTGTTTTTT. Amino acid sequence: CASSPGQATNEKLFF.

This chain joins TRBV2 and TRBJ2-6; D is perhaps TRBD1 or TRBD2 (5 bases each). Germline values: CDR1 SNHLY, CDR2 FYNNEI. CDR3 length: 15 amino acids. V was shortened by 10 bases and J by 0 bases, with 13 bases between the two germline ends. The CDR3 DNA sequence: TGTGCCACCTGGGACGGAGGCTCTGGGGCCAACGTCCTGACTTTC. Protein product: CATWDGGSGANVLTF.

The genes are TRBV11-2 and TRBJ1-5; a possible D gene is TRBD1 (5 bases). The V end lost 5 bases, the J end lost 8 bases, and 19 bases lay between the germline ends. Per the germline V gene, CDR1 is SGHAT and CDR2 is FQNNGV. The CDR3 is made up of 15 amino acids. CDR3: CASSPSGEVMEPQHF. In DNA form, the CDR3 reads TGTGCCAGCAGCCCATCGGGGGAGGTGATGGAGCCCCAGCATTTT.

This sequence joins TRBV19 and TRBJ2-7; no reliable D call. CDR1 is LNHDA and CDR2 is SQIVND in the germline V gene (reference sequence). The V end was cut by 3 bases, the J end by 1 base, with 4 bases between. The CDR3 consists of 12 residues. The CDR3 region is CASSMGSYEQYF. CDR3 nucleotide sequence: TGTGCCAGTAGTATGGGTTCCTACGAGCAGTACTTC. Using reference TRBV19 and TRBJ2-7 for the parts outside the CDR3, the full variable domain is DGGITQSPKYLFRKEGQNVTLSCEQNLNHDAMYWYRQDPGQGLRLIYYSQIVNDFQKGDIAEGYSVSREKKESFPLTVTSAQKNPTAFYLCASSMGSYEQYFGPGTRLTVT.

This chain joins TRBV6-6 and TRBJ2-2; a possible D gene is TRBD2 (6 bases). Germline V gives CDR1 MNHNY, CDR2 SVGAGI (reference sequence). The CDR3 covers 16 residues. The V and J ends lost 7 bases and 2 bases respectively, with 17 bases between them. In nucleotides, the CDR3 is TGTGCCAGCATTCCGGGAGAAATCTTCAACACCGGGGAGCTGTTTTTT. It yields the protein CASIPGEIFNTGELFF.

The V and J genes are TRBV2 and TRBJ2-7, with 8 positions matching TRBD1. Unmatched junction bases numbered 21, after V lost 7 bases and J lost 4 bases. Germline-derived CDR1 and CDR2 are SNHLY and FYNNEI. This CDR3 region has 18 residues. The chain's CDR3 is CASMMDRESVEESYEQYF. In nucleotides, the CDR3 is TGTGCCAGCATGATGGACAGGGAATCTGTAGAAGAATCGTACGAGCAGTACTTC.

The V and J genes are TRBV30 and TRBJ2-7, with 7 bases fitting TRBD1. Germline V lookup: CDR1 GTSNPN, CDR2 SVGIG (reference sequence). J gave up 5 bases and V 0 bases, and 7 bases lay outside the gene matches. CDR3 length: 14 residues. CDR3: CAWSVSDRDHEQYF. Here the CDR3 DNA reads TGTGCCTGGAGTGTTAGTGACAGGGACCACGAGCAGTACTTC.